This TCR beta chain stems from a study of T cells in Graves' hyperthyroidism and ophthalmopathy. Study-wide background: The initial diagnosis was the point when peripheral blood was collected, ahead of any treatment.

This clonotype was recorded many times. The CDR3 loop spans 15 amino acids. With 3 bases removed from V and 4 bases from J, the gap between germline ends came to 16 bases. The germline V gene has CDR1 KGHSH and CDR2 LQKENI. The TCR beta CDR3 regions underwent amplification using RNA transcripts as the source. A set of HTBI primers served as the primers for a first-round RT-PCR of the TCR CDR3. TCRdb re-called the multiplex PCR reads with MiXCR, one entry per CDR3 protein. Here the sample spans a few hundred thousand distinct CDR3 sequences, 15% to 19% being singletons. Hyperthyroidism patients were newly diagnosed, had disease duration under 2 months, and were aged 18 to 65 years. PBMCs were sourced from less than 13 ml fresh peripheral blood.

The sequenced sample was blood. The TCR comes from a woman aged 25 to 39 with Graves' hyperthyroidism. V usage is TRBV18 and J usage is TRBJ2-7; D is possibly TRBD2 (6 bases). CDR3 bases: TGTGCCAGCTCACCTGGAGGGATCGTGGAGTACGAGCAGTACTTC. Encoded protein: CASSPGGIVEYEQYF.